These 29 T cell receptor beta chains originate from one sample sequenced in a study of cytomegalovirus exposure and HLA in healthy donors. PCR was performed using 60 Vbeta and 13 Jbeta primers. Method: immunoSEQ multiplex PCR; TCRdb's copy keeps in-frame clones and lacks some. The sample carries approximately 75,000 clones, around three quarters recorded once. Sequencing was done on a sample of PBMCs. The source is a male donor in good health and CMV-seronegative.

Only one count was recorded for this clone. The rearrangement links TRBV5-1 to TRBJ2-7, with TRBD1 matching 8 bases. Per the germline V gene, CDR1 is SGHRS and CDR2 is YFSETQ. This CDR3 region has 15 residues. V was clipped by 4 bases and J by 12 bases; unmatched bases: 18. The CDR3 reads CASSPGGVPGGGLYF. In DNA, the CDR3 is TGCGCCAGCAGCCCGGGCGGGGTCCCAGGGGGCGGGTTGTACTTC.

The chain is built from TRBV7-9 and TRBJ1-2; 10 bases line up with TRBD1. The CDR3 contains 13 residues. The junction had 11 bases not matched to a gene; V was cut back by 11 bases and J by 8 bases. The V gene's germline CDR1 is SEHNR and CDR2 FQNEAQ (reference sequence). CDR3 in DNA: TGTGCCGAGGGGGGGACAGGGGTCAGCGGCTACACCTTC. Its translation is CAEGGTGVSGYTF. Variable domain in full (rest from reference TRBV7-9 and TRBJ1-2): DTGVSQNPRHKITKRGQNVTFRCDPISEHNRLYWYRQTLGQGPEFLTYFQNEAQLEKSRLLSDRFSAERPKGSFSTLEIQRTEQGDSAMYLCAEGGTGVSGYTFGSGTRLTVV.

The gene calls are TRBV5-4 and TRBJ1-3, with a weak D call TRBD1 (5 bases). Trimming removed 0 bases at V and 2 bases at J, with 9 bases between. The germline gives CDR1 SGHNT, CDR2 YYREEE (reference sequence). CDR3 length equals 15 residues. The CDR3 protein is CASSLAGITGNTIYF. CDR3 sequence (DNA): TGTGCCAGCAGCTTGGCAGGGATTACTGGAAACACCATATATTTT. The whole variable domain, filled in from reference TRBV5-4 and TRBJ1-3, reads ETGVTQSPTHLIKTRGQQVTLRCSSQSGHNTVSWYQQALGQGPQFIFQYYREEENGRGNFPPRFSGLQFPNYSSELNVNALELDDSALYLCASSLAGITGNTIYFGEGSWLTVV.

The chain joins TRBV5-6 to TRBJ1-1; possible D gene TRBD1, 5 bases. The CDR3 is 17 amino acids. The V end was cut by 4 bases, the J end by 0 bases, with 19 bases between. The germline CDR1 and CDR2 sequences are SGHDT and YYEEEE. CDR3: CASSLPVGAEMNTEAFF. As DNA, the CDR3 is TGTGCCAGCAGCCTACCGGTTGGGGCAGAGATGAACACTGAAGCTTTCTTT.

CDR3 residues: CASSQVAGLRTKVNADTQYF. The CDR3 bases are TGTGCCAGCAGTCAAGTAGCGGGTCTGCGGACCAAAGTAAATGCAGATACGCAGTATTTT. The chain joins TRBV28 to TRBJ2-3; 7 positions agree with TRBD2. Germline V gives CDR1 MDHEN, CDR2 SYDVKM. V was pared by 5 bases and J by 4 bases, with 24 bases of the junction left unmatched. CDR3 length: 20 residues.

This chain uses TRBV6-5 with TRBJ2-2, with D perhaps matching TRBD1 (6 bases). Germline V CDR1 and CDR2: MNHEY, SVGAGI. The CDR3 extends over 14 amino acids. The V end lost 6 bases, the J end lost 2 bases, and 10 bases lay between the germline ends. The CDR3 loop reads CASRGQTNTGELFF. In DNA form, the CDR3 reads TGTGCCAGCAGGGGACAAACAAACACCGGGGAGCTGTTTTTT.

The rearrangement uses TRBV6-1 and TRBJ1-6; D is uncertain. Trimming left V 3 bases short and J 11 bases short, with 14 bases between. Germline V gene sequence: CDR1 MNHNS, CDR2 SASEGT. This CDR3 is 14 amino acids long. CDR3 in DNA: TGTGCCAGCAGTGAGGCCGACATAGTGACACCCCTCCACTTT. This sequence encodes CASSEADIVTPLHF.

Only one count was recorded for this clone. CDR3: CASSLNGQQEQFF. The CDR3 region has the DNA TGTGCCAGCAGTTTAAACGGACAGCAAGAGCAGTTCTTC. The rearrangement links TRBV27 to TRBJ2-1; maybe TRBD1 (6 bases). The length of the CDR3 is 13 residues. Germline V gene lookup returns CDR1 MNHEY and CDR2 SMNVEV (reference sequence). V shed 2 bases and J shed 10 bases, with 12 bases lying between them.

The chain uses TRBV5-5 and TRBJ2-7, with D maybe TRBD2 (6 bases). This CDR3 is built from 15 residues. V lost 0 bases and J lost 4, with 14 bases in between. Germline CDR1 is SGHKS and CDR2 is YYEKEE (reference sequence). CDR3 in amino acids: CASSLGRGSRYEQYF. The CDR3 DNA sequence: TGTGCCAGCAGCTTGGGGCGGGGTTCTCGTTACGAGCAGTACTTC.

The rearrangement uses TRBV2 and TRBJ2-6, with D tentatively TRBD1 (5 bases). Germline-derived CDR1 and CDR2 are SNHLY and FYNNEI. The CDR3 is made up of 17 amino acids. Trimming took 8 bases from V and 1 from J, leaving 18 bases between them. CDR3 amino acids: CASLDRGRWSGANVLTF. The CDR3 DNA sequence: TGTGCCAGCCTCGACAGAGGACGTTGGTCTGGGGCCAACGTCCTGACTTTC.

This chain connects TRBV27 to TRBJ1-3; weak D call: TRBD1 (5 bases). Per the germline V gene, CDR1 is MNHEY and CDR2 is SMNVEV (reference sequence). Trimming removed 9 bases from V and 0 bases from J, with 12 bases in between. CDR3 length equals 14 residues. DNA for the CDR3: TGTGCCAGTAGACTTCAGGGCTCTGGAAACACCATATATTTT. Its translation is CASRLQGSGNTIYF.

The rearrangement links TRBV10-1 to TRBJ2-5; 10 nucleotides line up with TRBD1. The CDR3 contains 15 residues. Germline assignment: CDR1 WNHNN and CDR2 SYGVQD (reference sequence). The V and J ends lost 8 bases and 4 bases, in that order; junction bases with no gene match: 10. CDR3 sequence reads: CASSDQGTGVETQYF. CDR3 coding DNA: TGCGCCAGCTCAGACCAGGGGACAGGGGTAGAGACCCAGTACTTC.

The chain recombines TRBV7-2 with TRBJ2-1; TRBD2 agrees at 7 bases. The CDR3 runs to 16 residues. The germline V gene has CDR1 SGHTA and CDR2 FQGNSA. V lost 3 bases to trimming and J lost 2 bases; unmatched junction nucleotides: 7. The CDR3 is CASSFDGGRPYNEQFF. The DNA for the CDR3 is TGTGCCAGCAGCTTTGATGGCGGGAGACCCTACAATGAGCAGTTCTTC.

The chain links TRBV7-2 to TRBJ1-4; the D is unclear. The CDR3 is made up of 15 amino acids. Trimming stripped 1 base from V and 5 bases from J, with 11 bases between. Looked up from germline, CDR1 is SGHTA and CDR2 is FQGNSA. CDR3: CASSLDAHPNEKLFF. CDR3 DNA: TGTGCCAGCAGCTTAGATGCACACCCGAATGAAAAACTGTTTTTT.

This clone was observed a single time. V usage is TRBV19 and J usage is TRBJ1-3; D is uncertain. CDR3 length: 16 amino acids. Germline V gene sequence: CDR1 LNHDA, CDR2 SQIVND (reference sequence). Trimming left V 5 bases short and J 2 bases short, with 16 bases between. This chain's CDR3 is CASSPRGGAPGNTIYF. CDR3 bases: TGTGCCAGTAGTCCCCGTGGAGGCGCTCCTGGAAACACCATATATTTT.

This clone was counted a single time. CDR3 sequence reads: CASSLAQTGEQFF. For the CDR3, the DNA is TGTGCCAGCAGCTTAGCGCAGACAGGCGAGCAGTTCTTC. This rearrangement joins TRBV7-6 to TRBJ2-1; possibly TRBD1 for D (6 bases). V was shortened by 0 bases and J by 10 bases, with 10 bases between the two germline ends. This CDR3 has 13 amino acids. Germline V gives CDR1 SGHVS, CDR2 FNYEAQ.

This clone has more than one count but fewer than ten. This sequence joins TRBV10-2 and TRBJ2-1; 10 positions match TRBD2. The CDR3 consists of 13 residues. CDR1 and CDR2 (germline): WSHSY, SAAADI. The trim removed 6 bases at V and 5 bases at J, leaving 1 base unmatched. The CDR3 spells CASRLAGNNEQFF. CDR3 nucleotide sequence: TGCGCCAGCAGACTAGCGGGGAACAATGAGCAGTTCTTC.

The chain is built from TRBV18 and TRBJ1-1, with 7 positions matching TRBD1. The CDR3 is made up of 14 amino acids. The junction had 10 bases not matched to a gene; V was cut back by 5 bases and J by 7 bases. Germline CDR1 KGHSH, CDR2 LQKENI. The CDR3 DNA reads as TGTGCCAGCTCAAAAGACAGGGTGCCCTGTGAAGCTTTCTTT. Protein: CASSKDRVPCEAFF.

A few counts support this clone. The CDR3 protein is CASNRDSYEQYF. CDR3 nucleotide sequence: TGTGCCAGCAACCGGGACAGCTACGAGCAGTACTTC. The V gene is TRBV2, the J gene TRBJ2-7, with 7 bases that match TRBD1. The junction had 3 bases not matched to a gene; V was cut back by 7 bases and J by 3 bases. The CDR3 is 12 amino acids. Germline CDR1 is SNHLY and CDR2 is FYNNEI.

This chain connects TRBV6-1 to TRBJ2-7, with TRBD2 matching over 9 bases. This CDR3 spans 14 amino acids. V shed 6 bases, J shed 7 bases, and the junction held 10 bases outside the gene matches. Germline CDR1 is MNHNS and CDR2 is SASEGT. CDR3 nucleotides: TGTGCCAGCAGGCCTCTAGCGGGGCCGGGGGAGCAGTACTTC. It specifies CASRPLAGPGEQYF.

The V and J genes are TRBV7-3 and TRBJ2-2; D call uncertain. Germline V CDR1 and CDR2: SGHTA, FQGTGA. This CDR3 has 16 residues. Deletions cut 5 bases from V and 0 bases from J, with 13 bases between. The CDR3 reads CASSTSPSANTGELFF. Written as DNA, the CDR3 is TGTGCCAGCAGCACAAGTCCGTCTGCGAACACCGGGGAGCTGTTTTTT.

The chain links TRBV7-8 to TRBJ2-5, with 8 positions matching TRBD2. CDR1 and CDR2 (germline): SGHVS, FQNEAQ. The CDR3 spans 20 residues. Germline trimming cut 1 base from V and 4 bases from J; bases unmatched to any gene: 20. CDR3 region: CASSLVKASGLSLLRETQYF. Here the CDR3 DNA reads TGTGCCAGCAGCTTAGTTAAGGCTAGCGGGCTGAGTTTGCTTCGAGAGACCCAGTACTTC.

For this clone: Germline and junction disagree at one end, which may indicate a read error. The genes are TRBV5-1 and TRBJ1-5, with D possibly being TRBD1 (6 bases). The CDR3 extends over 14 amino acids. In germline, CDR1 is SGHRS, CDR2 YFSETQ. The CDR3 protein is CASSLSAGDQPQNF. The CDR3 nucleotides read TGCGCCAGCAGCTTGTCGGCAGGGGATCAGCCCCAGAATTTT.

V is TRBV30 and J is TRBJ1-1; no clear D gene. CDR1 GTSNPN and CDR2 SVGIG come from the germline V gene (reference sequence). Between the trimmed V and J ends, which lost 2 bases and 0 bases, there was a span of 7 bases. This CDR3 is 13 amino acids long. The CDR3 loop reads CAWSTNMNTEAFF. The DNA of the CDR3 is TGTGCCTGGAGTACAAACATGAACACTGAAGCTTTCTTT.

The chain couples TRBV7-2 to TRBJ1-3; D ambiguous. The length of the CDR3 is 12 residues. V was clipped by 2 bases and J by 3 bases, with 2 bases between them. CDR1 SGHTA and CDR2 FQGNSA come from the germline V gene. The CDR3 is CASSLRGNTIYF. The CDR3 DNA reads TGTGCCAGCAGCTTACGTGGAAACACCATATATTTT.

Of note for this clone: The same CDR3 is also encoded by other DNA sequences in this sample. The chain combines TRBV9 with TRBJ1-3; D unclear. Looked up from germline, CDR1 is SGDLS and CDR2 is YYNGEE. The V end lost 0 bases, the J end lost 3 bases, and 7 bases lay between the germline ends. The CDR3 has 14 residues. CDR3 sequence reads: CASSVGSSGNTIYF. The CDR3 DNA sequence: TGTGCCAGCAGCGTAGGGTCTAGTGGAAACACCATATATTTT. The full variable domain, completed using reference TRBV9 and TRBJ1-3, is DSGVTQTPKHLITATGQRVTLRCSPRSGDLSVYWYQQSLDQGLQFLIQYYNGEERAKGNILERFSAQQFPDLHSELNLSSLELGDSALYFCASSVGSSGNTIYFGEGSWLTVV.

The chain recombines TRBV7-3 with TRBJ2-1; 7 bases are shared with TRBD2. Looked up from germline, CDR1 is SGHTA and CDR2 is FQGTGA. CDR3 length equals 18 residues. V trimming: 5 bases; J trimming: 5 bases; junction bases outside the gene matches: 18. CDR3 DNA sequence: TGTGCCAGCAGCGTAGATAGCGGGCGAGGGTCCCTCAACAATGAGCAGTTCTTC. The encoded protein is CASSVDSGRGSLNNEQFF.

J is TRBJ1-2 and V is TRBV29-1; maybe TRBD1 (6 bases). In germline, CDR1 is SQVTM, CDR2 ANQGSEA. This CDR3 has 13 amino acids. V lost 3 bases to trimming and J lost 3 bases, with 11 bases between them. CDR3 bases: TGCAGCGTTGAGATGGACAGTTACTATGGCTACACCTTC. Encoded protein: CSVEMDSYYGYTF.

The chain couples TRBV27 to TRBJ1-2, with 11 bases aligning to TRBD1. Germline V gene lookup returns CDR1 MNHEY and CDR2 SMNVEV (reference sequence). J gave up 7 bases and V 4 bases, and 11 bases lay outside the gene matches. This CDR3 region has 16 residues. CDR3 nucleotide sequence: TGTGCCAGCAGTTACCGACTAACCGGGACAGGGGGTGGCTACACCTTC. Translation gives CASSYRLTGTGGGYTF.